This T cell receptor beta chain is from a study of spatial heterogeneity in lung cancer. General study findings and limits: How many expanded intratumoral alpha and beta TCRs were present tracked the tumor mutation count, which was a count of nonsynonymous mutations.

Time point denoted: sample taken at primary tumor resection. This clonotype has only a few counts. The antigen is not known. TCRdb used MiXCR to reprocess the 5' RACE reads, holding one entry per CDR3 protein. The data hold 13,000 to 15,000 distinct CDR3 sequences, with roughly 4.7% observed a single time. CDR1 and CDR2 (germline): PRHDT, FYEKMQ (reference sequence). There are 15 residues in the CDR3. V was clipped by 0 bases and J by 4 bases, with 13 bases between them. The rearrangement joins TRBV13 to TRBJ2-7; D is tentatively TRBD1 or TRBD2 (5 bases each). This specimen consisted of lung tumor tissue, obtained at surgery. The receptor comes from a female donor with early-stage non-small cell lung cancer. This chain's CDR3 is CASSLGRGLGYEQYF. The DNA of the CDR3 is TGTGCCAGCAGCTTAGGGAGGGGATTGGGGTACGAGCAGTACTTC.